Given below is one T cell receptor beta chain in context. Its specificity is unknown. Expressed TCRB transcripts were sequenced after all isolated RNA was converted to cDNA. Sequencing used immunoSEQ multiplex PCR; TCRdb keeps in-frame clones, though not all of them. The sample contains a few hundred thousand clones, roughly 20% of which appear only once. This sample was included in a study of beta chain features in type 1 diabetes. Points from the study as a whole: Among patients with Type 1 diabetes, TCRB CDR3s were moderately but significantly shorter in every one of the four CD4+ subsets. Reads derived from cDNA could over-represent cells showing high TCR expression. Insertions at VDJ junctions were less frequent in type 1 diabetes patients. These patients also deleted more nucleotides at the same junctions.

Trimming took 8 bases from V and 7 from J, leaving 18 bases between them. The CDR3 consists of 13 residues. Germline V lookup: CDR1 SQVTM, CDR2 ANQGSEA. The chain uses TRBV29-1 and TRBJ1-5; D gene ambiguous. The sample comprised naive CD4+ T cells from blood. The sequence was obtained from a middle-aged woman with type 1 diabetes. CDR3 amino acids: CSTKGGPGQPQHF. The CDR3 nucleotides are TGCAGCACTAAGGGAGGGCCCGGACAGCCCCAGCATTTT.